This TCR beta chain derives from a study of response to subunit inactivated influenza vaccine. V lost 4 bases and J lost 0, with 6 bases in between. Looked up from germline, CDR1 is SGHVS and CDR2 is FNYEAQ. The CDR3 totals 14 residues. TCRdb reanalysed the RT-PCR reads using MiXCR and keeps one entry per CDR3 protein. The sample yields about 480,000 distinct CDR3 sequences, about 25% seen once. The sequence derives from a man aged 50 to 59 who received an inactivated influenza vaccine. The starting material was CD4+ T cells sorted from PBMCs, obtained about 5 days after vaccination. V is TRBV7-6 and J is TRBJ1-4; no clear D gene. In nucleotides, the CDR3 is TGTGCCAGCAGCTACACGCCAACTAATGAAAAACTGTTTTTT. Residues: CASSYTPTNEKLFF.